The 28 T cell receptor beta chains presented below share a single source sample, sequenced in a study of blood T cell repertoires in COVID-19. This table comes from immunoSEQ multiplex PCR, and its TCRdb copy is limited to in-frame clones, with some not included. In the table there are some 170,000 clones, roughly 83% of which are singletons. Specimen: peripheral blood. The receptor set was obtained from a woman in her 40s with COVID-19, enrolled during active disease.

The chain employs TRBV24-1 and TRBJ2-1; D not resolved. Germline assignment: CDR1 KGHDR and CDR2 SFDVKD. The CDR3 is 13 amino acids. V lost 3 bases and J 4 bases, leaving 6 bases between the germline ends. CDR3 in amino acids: CATSDGAYNEQFF. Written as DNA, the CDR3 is TGTGCCACCAGTGATGGAGCGTACAATGAGCAGTTCTTC.

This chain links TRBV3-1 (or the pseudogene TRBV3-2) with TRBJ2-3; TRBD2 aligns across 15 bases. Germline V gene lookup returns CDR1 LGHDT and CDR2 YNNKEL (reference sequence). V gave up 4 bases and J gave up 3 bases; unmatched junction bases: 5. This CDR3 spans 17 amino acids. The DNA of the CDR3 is TGTGCCAGCAGCCCCGGACTAGCGGGGGGGCTGACAGATACGCAGTATTTT. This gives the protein CASSPGLAGGLTDTQYF.

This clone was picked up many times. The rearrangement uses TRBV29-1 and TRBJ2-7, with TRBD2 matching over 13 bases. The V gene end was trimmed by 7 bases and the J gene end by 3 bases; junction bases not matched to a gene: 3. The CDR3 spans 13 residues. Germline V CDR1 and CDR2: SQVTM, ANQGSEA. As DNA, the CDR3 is TGCAGCGGGGGGACTAGCGGGAACTACGAGCAGTACTTC. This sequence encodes CSGGTSGNYEQYF.

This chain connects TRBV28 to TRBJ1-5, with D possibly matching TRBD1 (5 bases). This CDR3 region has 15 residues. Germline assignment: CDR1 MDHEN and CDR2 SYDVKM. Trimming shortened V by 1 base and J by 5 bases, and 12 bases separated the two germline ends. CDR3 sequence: CASSLSTGWYQPQHF. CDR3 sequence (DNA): TGTGCCAGCAGTTTATCAACAGGATGGTATCAGCCCCAGCATTTT.

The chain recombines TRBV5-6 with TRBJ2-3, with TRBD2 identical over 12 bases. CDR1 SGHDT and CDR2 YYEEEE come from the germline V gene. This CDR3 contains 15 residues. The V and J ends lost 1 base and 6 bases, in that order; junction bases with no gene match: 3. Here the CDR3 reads CASSLRTSGTDTQYF. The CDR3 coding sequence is TGTGCCAGCAGCTTGAGGACTAGCGGGACGGATACGCAGTATTTT.

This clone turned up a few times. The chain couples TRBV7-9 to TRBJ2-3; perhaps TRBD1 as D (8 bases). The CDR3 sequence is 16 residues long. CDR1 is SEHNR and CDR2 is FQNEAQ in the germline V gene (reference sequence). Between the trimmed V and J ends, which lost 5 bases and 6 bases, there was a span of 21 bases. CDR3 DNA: TGTGCCAGCAGCGCGGGGGATTTGACAGGGGCCGATACGCAGTATTTT. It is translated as CASSAGDLTGADTQYF.

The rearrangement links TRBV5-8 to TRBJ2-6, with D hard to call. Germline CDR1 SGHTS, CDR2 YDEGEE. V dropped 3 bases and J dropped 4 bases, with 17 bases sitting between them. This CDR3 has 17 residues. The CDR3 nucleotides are TGTGCCAGCAGCTCGTTTGGTCGGGTTTCAGGGGCCAACGTCCTGACTTTC. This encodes CASSSFGRVSGANVLTF.

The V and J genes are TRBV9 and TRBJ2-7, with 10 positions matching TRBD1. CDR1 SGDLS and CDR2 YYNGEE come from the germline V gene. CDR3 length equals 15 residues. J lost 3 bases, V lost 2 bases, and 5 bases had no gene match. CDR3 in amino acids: CASSVRTGGLYEQYF. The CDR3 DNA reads TGTGCCAGCAGCGTCCGGACAGGGGGTCTCTACGAGCAGTACTTC.

CDR3 sequence: CASSRDFADGYTF. Written as DNA, the CDR3 is TGTGCCAGCAGCCGGGACTTCGCAGATGGCTACACCTTC. The V gene is TRBV7-3, the J gene TRBJ1-2, with D perhaps matching TRBD1 (5 bases). The CDR3 extends over 13 amino acids. CDR1 and CDR2 (germline): SGHTA, FQGTGA. With 5 bases removed from V and 6 bases from J, the gap between germline ends came to 13 bases.

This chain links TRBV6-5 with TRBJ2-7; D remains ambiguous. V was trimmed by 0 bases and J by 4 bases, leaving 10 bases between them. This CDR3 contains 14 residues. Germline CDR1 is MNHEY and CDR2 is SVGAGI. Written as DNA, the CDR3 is TGTGCCAGCAGTTACTCGAGGCTATCGTACGAGCAGTACTTC. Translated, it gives CASSYSRLSYEQYF.

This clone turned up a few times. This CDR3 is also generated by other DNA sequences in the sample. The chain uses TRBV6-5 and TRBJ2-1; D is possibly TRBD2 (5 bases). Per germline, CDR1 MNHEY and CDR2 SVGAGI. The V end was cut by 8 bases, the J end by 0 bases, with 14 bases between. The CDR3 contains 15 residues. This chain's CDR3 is CASSLAPGSYNEQFF. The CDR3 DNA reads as TGTGCCAGCTCCCTAGCTCCAGGCTCCTACAATGAGCAGTTCTTC.

CDR3 coding DNA: TGTGCCAGCAGTAGGGGTTCTAGTGAAAAACTGTTTTTT. This gives the protein CASSRGSSEKLFF. The chain combines TRBV6-5 with TRBJ1-4; weak D call: TRBD1 (5 bases). This CDR3 is built from 13 residues. The V end lost 5 bases, the J end lost 7 bases, and 11 bases lay between the germline ends. Germline loops: CDR1 MNHEY, CDR2 SVGAGI.

As DNA, the CDR3 is TGTGCCAGCAGCCAAGGGCGGGAGGTGGTCTACAATGAGCAGTTCTTC. It translates to CASSQGREVVYNEQFF. The chain is built from TRBV3-1 (or the pseudogene TRBV3-2) and TRBJ2-1; TRBD2 matches 8 bases. The V and J ends lost 1 base and 3 bases, in that order; junction bases with no gene match: 5. This CDR3 has 16 amino acids. CDR1 and CDR2 (germline): LGHDT, YNNKEL (reference sequence).

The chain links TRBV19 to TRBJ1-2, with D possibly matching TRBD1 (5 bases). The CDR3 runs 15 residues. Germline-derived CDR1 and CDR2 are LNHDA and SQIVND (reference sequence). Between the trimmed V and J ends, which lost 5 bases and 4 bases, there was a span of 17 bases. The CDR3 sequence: CASSSSGGVSYGYTF. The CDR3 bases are TGTGCCAGTAGTTCCTCCGGAGGGGTGTCCTATGGCTACACCTTC.

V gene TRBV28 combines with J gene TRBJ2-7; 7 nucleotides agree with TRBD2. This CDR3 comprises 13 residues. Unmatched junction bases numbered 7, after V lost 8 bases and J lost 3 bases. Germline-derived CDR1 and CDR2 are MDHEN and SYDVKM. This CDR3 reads CASARGRGYEQYF. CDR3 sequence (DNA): TGTGCCAGCGCCCGGGGGAGGGGCTACGAGCAGTACTTC.

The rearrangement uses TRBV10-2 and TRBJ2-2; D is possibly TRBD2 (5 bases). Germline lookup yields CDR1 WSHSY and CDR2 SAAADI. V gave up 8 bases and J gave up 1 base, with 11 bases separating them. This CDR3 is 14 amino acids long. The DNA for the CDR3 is TGCGCCAGCCGAAATAGCGAGAACACCGGGGAGCTGTTTTTT. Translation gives CASRNSENTGELFF.

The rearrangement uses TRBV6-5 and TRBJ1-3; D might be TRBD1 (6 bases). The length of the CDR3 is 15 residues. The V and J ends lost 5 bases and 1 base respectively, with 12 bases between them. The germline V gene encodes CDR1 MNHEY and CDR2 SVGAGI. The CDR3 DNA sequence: TGTGCCAGCAGTCCCGACAGGTTTTCTGGAAACACCATATATTTT. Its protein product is CASSPDRFSGNTIYF.

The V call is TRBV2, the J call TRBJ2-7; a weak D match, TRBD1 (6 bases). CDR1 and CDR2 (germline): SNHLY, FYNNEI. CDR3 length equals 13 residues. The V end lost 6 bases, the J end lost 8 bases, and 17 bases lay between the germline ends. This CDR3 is CASSVQGGGQQYF. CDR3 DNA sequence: TGTGCCAGCAGCGTACAGGGTGGCGGCCAGCAGTACTTC.

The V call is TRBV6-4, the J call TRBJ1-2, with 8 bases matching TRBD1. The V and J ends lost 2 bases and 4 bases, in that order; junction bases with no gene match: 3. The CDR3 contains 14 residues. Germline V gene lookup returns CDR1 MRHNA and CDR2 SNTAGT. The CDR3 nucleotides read TGTGCCAGCAGTGACCGGGACAGGACCTATGGCTACACCTTC. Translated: CASSDRDRTYGYTF.

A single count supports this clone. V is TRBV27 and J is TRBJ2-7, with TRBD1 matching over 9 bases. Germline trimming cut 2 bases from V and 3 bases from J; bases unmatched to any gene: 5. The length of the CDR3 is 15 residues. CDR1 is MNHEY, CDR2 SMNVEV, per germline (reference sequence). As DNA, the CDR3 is TGTGCCAGCAGTTTAGGGACGACAGGGGGCTACGAGCAGTACTTC. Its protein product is CASSLGTTGGYEQYF.

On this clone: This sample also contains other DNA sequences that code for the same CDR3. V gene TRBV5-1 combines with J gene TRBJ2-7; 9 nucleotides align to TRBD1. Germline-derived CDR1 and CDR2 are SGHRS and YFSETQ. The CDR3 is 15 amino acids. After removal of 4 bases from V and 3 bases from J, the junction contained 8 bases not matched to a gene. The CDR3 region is CASSPSGTGLYEQYF. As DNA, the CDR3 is TGCGCCAGCAGCCCTTCCGGGACAGGGCTCTACGAGCAGTACTTC.

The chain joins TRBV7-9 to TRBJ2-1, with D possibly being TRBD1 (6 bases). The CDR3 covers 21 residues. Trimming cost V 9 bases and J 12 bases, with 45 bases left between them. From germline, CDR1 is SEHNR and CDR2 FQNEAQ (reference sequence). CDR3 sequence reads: CASTGTKLSSYNEQFKQGQFF. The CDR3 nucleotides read TGTGCCAGTACCGGGACAAAACTTTCTTCCTACAATGAGCAGTTCAAACAAGGGCAGTTCTTC.

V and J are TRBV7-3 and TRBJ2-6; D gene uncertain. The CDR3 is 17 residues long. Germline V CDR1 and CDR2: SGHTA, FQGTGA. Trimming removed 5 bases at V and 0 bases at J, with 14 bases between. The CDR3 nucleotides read TGTGCCAGCAGCCAAGGAGTCATAAGCTCTGGGGCCAACGTCCTGACTTTC. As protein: CASSQGVISSGANVLTF.

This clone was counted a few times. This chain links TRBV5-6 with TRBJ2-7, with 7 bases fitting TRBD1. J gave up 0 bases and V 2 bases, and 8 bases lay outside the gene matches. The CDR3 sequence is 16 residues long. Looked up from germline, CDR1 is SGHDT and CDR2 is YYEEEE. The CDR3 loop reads CASSLYGWDSSYEQYF. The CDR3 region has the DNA TGTGCCAGCAGCTTATATGGGTGGGACAGCTCCTACGAGCAGTACTTC.

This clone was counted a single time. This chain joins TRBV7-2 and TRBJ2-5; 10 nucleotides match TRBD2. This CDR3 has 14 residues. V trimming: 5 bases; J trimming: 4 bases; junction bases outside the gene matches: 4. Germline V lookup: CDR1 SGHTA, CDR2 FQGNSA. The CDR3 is CASSTSGMGETQYF. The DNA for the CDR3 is TGTGCCAGCAGCACTAGCGGGATGGGAGAGACCCAGTACTTC.

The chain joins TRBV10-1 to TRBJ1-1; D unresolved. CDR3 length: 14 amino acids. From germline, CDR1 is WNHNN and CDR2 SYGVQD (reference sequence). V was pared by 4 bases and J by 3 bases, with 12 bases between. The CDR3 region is CASSGGWKDTEAFF. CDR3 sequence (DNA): TGCGCCAGCAGTGGAGGGTGGAAGGACACTGAAGCTTTCTTT.

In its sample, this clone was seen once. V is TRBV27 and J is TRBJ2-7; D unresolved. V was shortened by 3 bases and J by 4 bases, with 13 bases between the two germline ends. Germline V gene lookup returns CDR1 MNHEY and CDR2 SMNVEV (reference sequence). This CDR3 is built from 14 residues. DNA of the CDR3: TGTGCCAGCAGTTTTGGTGGGCAACAGTACGAGCAGTACTTC. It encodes CASSFGGQQYEQYF.

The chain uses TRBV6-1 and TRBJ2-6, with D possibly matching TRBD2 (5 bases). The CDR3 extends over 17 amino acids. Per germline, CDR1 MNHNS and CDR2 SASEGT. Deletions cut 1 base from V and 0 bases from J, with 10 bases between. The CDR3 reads CASSEDTAGSGANVLTF. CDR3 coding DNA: TGTGCCAGCAGTGAAGACACCGCGGGCTCTGGGGCCAACGTCCTGACTTTC.